These 27 T cell receptor beta chains were all obtained from the same sample, sequenced in a study of shared T cell receptors in the human thymus. Sequencing used immunoSEQ multiplex PCR; TCRdb keeps in-frame clones, though not all of them. Of hundreds of thousands of clones in the sample, 87% were seen once. The sample was also reused in another study, on human thymus T cells.

Sequencing was done on a sample of thymocytes. Receptor source: a boy under two years old with a congenital heart defect.

This clone was seen only once. The chain recombines TRBV7-6 with TRBJ2-1, with 10 bases fitting TRBD2. The CDR3 spans 16 residues. Germline V gives CDR1 SGHVS, CDR2 FNYEAQ. V shed 5 bases and J 6 bases; nucleotides not matched to a gene: 10. This chain's CDR3 is CASSPAPSGGGNEQFF. The CDR3 region has the DNA TGTGCCAGCAGCCCCGCCCCCAGCGGGGGGGGCAATGAGCAGTTCTTC. Full variable domain (missing parts from reference TRBV7-6 and TRBJ2-1): GAGVSQSPRYKVTKRGQDVALRCDPISGHVSLYWYRQALGQGPEFLTYFNYEAQQDKSGLPNDRFSAERPEGSISTLTIQRTEQRDSAMYRCASSPAPSGGGNEQFFGPGTRLTVL.

This chain links TRBV27 with TRBJ2-5; TRBD2 matches 13 bases. The CDR3 totals 18 residues. V lost 1 base, J lost 3 bases, and 8 bases stayed unmatched. Per the germline V gene, CDR1 is MNHEY and CDR2 is SMNVEV (reference sequence). The CDR3 loop is CASSLYSPTSGGEETQYF. Here the CDR3 DNA reads TGTGCCAGCAGTTTATATTCCCCAACTAGCGGGGGGGAAGAGACCCAGTACTTC.

This chain connects TRBV6-1 to TRBJ1-2; weak D call: TRBD1 (6 bases). The ends were cut back, 4 bases at V and 1 base at J, with 22 bases in the middle. CDR3 size: 18 residues. From germline, CDR1 is MNHNS and CDR2 SASEGT. As DNA, the CDR3 is TGTGCCAGCAGTGTCGGATTCGGGGGGGCAGTTTATAACTATGGCTACACCTTC. Its protein product is CASSVGFGGAVYNYGYTF.

This chain uses TRBV7-9 with TRBJ2-3; D is perhaps TRBD2 (7 bases). In germline, CDR1 is SEHNR, CDR2 FQNEAQ (reference sequence). Trimming stripped 1 base from V and 2 bases from J, with 16 bases between. CDR3 length: 17 residues. CDR3 loop: CASSLVKGEGHTDTQYF. The CDR3 bases are TGTGCCAGCAGCTTAGTAAAGGGGGAGGGCCACACAGATACGCAGTATTTT.

This sequence joins TRBV7-2 and TRBJ2-7; 9 bases are a match to TRBD2. Losses at the gene ends were 6 bases for V and 2 bases for J; bases not matched to a gene: 5. CDR1 and CDR2 from the germline V gene are SGHTA and FQGNSA. This CDR3 comprises 14 residues. CDR3 protein: CASSSLAGPYEQYF. The CDR3 DNA sequence: TGTGCCAGCAGTTCCCTAGCGGGACCCTACGAGCAGTACTTC. The full variable domain, completed using reference TRBV7-2 and TRBJ2-7, is GAGVSQSPSNKVTEKGKDVELRCDPISGHTALYWYRQSLGQGLEFLIYFQGNSAPDKSGLPSDRFSAERTGGSVSTLTIQRTQQEDSAVYLCASSSLAGPYEQYFGPGTRLTVT.

The chain has TRBV29-1 and TRBJ1-4; D is undetermined. CDR1 is SQVTM and CDR2 is ANQGSEA in the germline V gene. Trimming removed 5 bases at V and 6 bases at J, with 13 bases between. The CDR3 is 13 residues long. CDR3 DNA: TGCAGCGTTCTCGCACAGTTTGATGAAAAACTGTTTTTT. It yields the protein CSVLAQFDEKLFF.

This clone has just one count. V and J are TRBV7-2 and TRBJ2-7; 9 nucleotides agree with TRBD1. The CDR3 has 16 amino acids. The trim removed 1 base at V and 0 bases at J, leaving 4 bases unmatched. Germline-derived CDR1 and CDR2 are SGHTA and FQGNSA. The CDR3 bases are TGTGCCAGCAGCTTAGAAAACAGGGGGCCCTCCTACGAGCAGTACTTC. Translation: CASSLENRGPSYEQYF.

The rearrangement links TRBV5-1 to TRBJ2-5; D uncertain. Germline assignment: CDR1 SGHRS and CDR2 YFSETQ. This CDR3 has 13 residues. V gave up 4 bases and J gave up 5 bases, with 12 bases separating them. The CDR3 loop reads CASSTRSMETQYF. In nucleotides, the CDR3 is TGCGCCAGCAGCACCCGGTCGATGGAGACCCAGTACTTC.

This sequence joins TRBV10-3 and TRBJ2-7; 8 positions agree with TRBD1. CDR3 length: 15 amino acids. The J segment lost 3 bases and the V segment lost 0 bases, leaving 4 bases of the junction unmatched. CDR1 and CDR2 from the germline V gene are ENHRY and SYGVKD. CDR3 DNA sequence: TGTGCCATCAGTGAGTCCAAACAGGGGGTCTACGAGCAGTACTTC. Protein: CAISESKQGVYEQYF.

The chain joins TRBV7-3 to TRBJ1-1; 8 bases map to TRBD1. Germline V gene sequence: CDR1 SGHTA, CDR2 FQGTGA. The V and J ends lost 4 bases and 5 bases, in that order; junction bases with no gene match: 12. The CDR3 runs to 16 residues. The CDR3 DNA is TGTGCCAGCAGCTCAACACCGGACAGGGTTGATACTGAAGCTTTCTTT. Protein: CASSSTPDRVDTEAFF.

The rearrangement links TRBV28 to TRBJ2-5, with 7 bases fitting TRBD2. The CDR3 covers 14 residues. J was trimmed by 0 bases and V by 5 bases; bases with no gene match: 3. Germline assignment: CDR1 MDHEN and CDR2 SYDVKM. CDR3 DNA sequence: TGTGCCAGCAGTACGGGGACTAACCAAGAGACCCAGTACTTC. It translates to CASSTGTNQETQYF.

The V and J genes are TRBV5-6 and TRBJ2-1; no firm D call. Trimming took off 4 bases at V and 3 bases at J, with 17 bases between the two ends. From germline, CDR1 is SGHDT and CDR2 YYEEEE. This CDR3 spans 16 amino acids. CDR3 coding DNA: TGTGCCAGCAGCCCCTTTTTGGGCGCGCACTACAATGAGCAGTTCTTC. Amino acids: CASSPFLGAHYNEQFF.

This chain joins TRBV28 and TRBJ1-3; D might be TRBD1 (6 bases). CDR3 size: 17 residues. Germline CDR1 MDHEN, CDR2 SYDVKM. V lost 4 bases to trimming and J lost 0 bases, with 16 bases between them. CDR3 sequence (DNA): TGTGCCAGCAGTTCCCCGGGACACACAATCTCTGGAAACACCATATATTTT. Protein: CASSSPGHTISGNTIYF.

The chain carries TRBV19 and TRBJ2-2; 7 positions match TRBD1. Germline V CDR1 and CDR2: LNHDA, SQIVND (reference sequence). The CDR3 runs 16 residues. Trimming removed 2 bases from V and 5 bases from J; junction bases left unmatched: 8. CDR3 protein: CASSIRQGVVTGELFF. The CDR3 DNA sequence: TGTGCCAGTAGTATAAGGCAGGGGGTCGTTACCGGGGAGCTGTTTTTT.

J is TRBJ1-1 and V is TRBV28; the D gene is possibly TRBD1 (6 bases). Germline CDR1 and CDR2: MDHEN and SYDVKM. The CDR3 runs 16 residues. V gave up 0 bases and J gave up 5 bases, with 16 bases separating them. The CDR3 loop reads CASSLWSWGQRTEAFF. The CDR3 DNA sequence: TGTGCCAGCAGTTTATGGTCTTGGGGGCAGAGGACTGAAGCTTTCTTT. The whole variable domain, filled in from reference TRBV28 and TRBJ1-1, reads DVKVTQSSRYLVKRTGEKVFLECVQDMDHENMFWYRQDPGLGLRLIYFSYDVKMKEKGDIPEGYSVSREKKERFSLILESASTNQTSMYLCASSLWSWGQRTEAFFGQGTRLTVV.

The chain carries TRBV7-4 and TRBJ2-5, with D perhaps TRBD1 (5 bases). V lost 1 base, J lost 5 bases, and 11 bases lay in between. Germline V gene data show CDR1 as SGHVT and CDR2 as SQSDAQ. CDR3 length equals 14 residues. The CDR3 DNA reads as TGTGCCAGCAGCTTAGGGGGCAGCTTGGAGACCCAGTACTTC. It translates to CASSLGGSLETQYF. Full variable domain (missing parts from reference TRBV7-4 and TRBJ2-5): GAGVSQSPRYKVAKRGRDVALRCDSISGHVTLYWYRQTLGQGSEVLTYSQSDAQRDKSGRPSGRFSAERPERSVSTLKIQRTEQGDSAVYLCASSLGGSLETQYFGPGTRLLVL.

V is TRBV5-4 and J is TRBJ2-4, with TRBD2 identical over 7 bases. The germline gives CDR1 SGHNT, CDR2 YYREEE (reference sequence). The trim removed 0 bases at V and 1 base at J, leaving 4 bases unmatched. CDR3 size: 16 residues. CDR3 residues: CASSLGSGMAKNIQYF. The CDR3 DNA follows: TGTGCCAGCAGCTTGGGGAGCGGGATGGCCAAAAACATTCAGTACTTC.

V and J are TRBV4-1 and TRBJ1-5, with D possibly matching TRBD1 (6 bases). Germline values: CDR1 MGHRA, CDR2 YSYEKL. The CDR3 sequence is 19 residues long. V was cut by 2 bases and J by 3 bases, with 23 bases left in between. DNA of the CDR3: TGCGCCAGCAGCCAACCAACCCTAATGGGCAGGGGCTCCAATCAGCCCCAGCATTTT. Translation: CASSQPTLMGRGSNQPQHF.

The V call is TRBV4-3, the J call TRBJ1-2; the D is unclear. Germline V gives CDR1 LGHNA, CDR2 YSLEER. The V gene lost 6 bases and the J gene lost 5 bases, with 28 bases spanning the gap. The CDR3 consists of 18 residues. As DNA, the CDR3 is TGCGCCAGCAGGCCCGAAATGGGAAAAGGGAGGGAGGTGTATGGCTACACCTTC. Amino acids: CASRPEMGKGREVYGYTF.

The chain joins TRBV18 to TRBJ2-1; D may be TRBD1 (5 bases). CDR3 length: 14 amino acids. The germline V gene has CDR1 KGHSH and CDR2 LQKENI. The germline V and J ends were trimmed by 3 bases and 5 bases, with 11 bases remaining between them. Here the CDR3 reads CASSPLTGNNEQFF. The CDR3 coding sequence is TGTGCCAGCTCACCGTTAACAGGAAACAATGAGCAGTTCTTC.

V and J are TRBV12-5 and TRBJ2-7; 7 bases align to TRBD2. Germline V gene lookup returns CDR1 LGHNT and CDR2 FRNRAP. CDR3 length equals 15 residues. With V trimmed by 3 bases and J by 1 base, 6 bases remained unmatched. The chain's CDR3 is CASGLLTSDSYEQYF. In nucleotides, the CDR3 is TGTGCTAGTGGTTTACTTACTAGCGATTCCTACGAGCAGTACTTC.

V and J are TRBV27 and TRBJ2-2, with a tentative D call TRBD1 (6 bases). Germline CDR1 reads MNHEY; CDR2 reads SMNVEV (reference sequence). The ends were cut back, 7 bases at V and 3 bases at J, with 9 bases in the middle. The CDR3 spans 13 residues. The CDR3 protein is CASKGDHTGELFF. For the CDR3, the DNA is TGTGCCAGCAAGGGGGACCACACCGGGGAGCTGTTTTTT.

This sequence joins TRBV7-9 and TRBJ2-2, with 8 bases matching TRBD1. In germline, CDR1 is SEHNR, CDR2 FQNEAQ (reference sequence). V dropped 1 base and J dropped 9; count of bases not matched to a gene: 13. The CDR3 loop spans 17 amino acids. The CDR3 sequence: CASSLGGGRTGRRELFF. As DNA, the CDR3 is TGTGCCAGCAGCTTAGGAGGCGGCCGGACAGGGAGGAGGGAGCTGTTTTTT.

This chain joins TRBV11-1 and TRBJ2-1; D remains unclear. Germline CDR1 is SGHAT and CDR2 is FQDESV (reference sequence). V lost 3 bases to trimming and J lost 5 bases, with 8 bases between them. This CDR3 comprises 13 residues. The CDR3 nucleotides are TGTGCCAGCAGCTTCCGGGTCCACAATGAGCAGTTCTTC. Translating it yields CASSFRVHNEQFF.

CDR3 in amino acids: CASRRDRGTKAFF. CDR3 in DNA: TGTGCCAGCCGAAGGGACAGGGGAACGAAAGCTTTCTTT. This chain links TRBV5-8 with TRBJ1-1, with 10 bases identical to TRBD1. V lost 7 bases to trimming and J lost 9 bases; unmatched junction nucleotides: 9. This CDR3 has 13 amino acids. Germline CDR1 and CDR2: SGHTS and YDEGEE.

The chain uses TRBV7-2 and TRBJ1-2, with D perhaps matching TRBD1 (6 bases). In germline, CDR1 is SGHTA, CDR2 FQGNSA. There are 15 residues in the CDR3. V lost 0 bases and J 7 bases, leaving 15 bases between the germline ends. CDR3 residues: CASSLAGGGSSGYTF. CDR3 DNA sequence: TGTGCCAGCAGCTTAGCTGGCGGGGGCTCCTCTGGCTACACCTTC.

This rearrangement joins TRBV7-3 to TRBJ2-3, with 10 bases identical to TRBD2. The CDR3 consists of 17 residues. Germline V CDR1 and CDR2: SGHTA, FQGTGA. J gave up 11 bases and V 5 bases, and 19 bases lay outside the gene matches. The CDR3 loop reads CASSDSSLAGVPLGQYF. The CDR3 coding sequence is TGTGCCAGCAGCGACTCCTCTCTAGCGGGGGTCCCATTGGGGCAGTATTTT.